This TCR beta chain was sequenced in a study of cytomegalovirus exposure and HLA in healthy donors. Worth noting for this clone: Other DNA sequences in the same sample also yield this CDR3.

The PCR had 60 Vbeta and 13 Jbeta primers. Profiling relied on immunoSEQ multiplex PCR, and the TCRdb table lists in-frame clones only, not all of them. The table lists approximately 150,000 clones, roughly four fifths of them singletons. This CDR3 is built from 13 residues. Trimming took 5 bases from V and 2 from J, leaving 10 bases between them. CDR1 is SNHLY, CDR2 FYNNEI, per germline. The TCR sequence derives from a man between 35 and 55 years old in good health and CMV-seronegative. V and J are TRBV2 and TRBJ2-7; D remains ambiguous. The source material was PBMCs. The CDR3 loop reads CASSFGPTYEQYF. CDR3 in DNA: TGTGCCAGCAGTTTCGGTCCTACCTACGAGCAGTACTTC.